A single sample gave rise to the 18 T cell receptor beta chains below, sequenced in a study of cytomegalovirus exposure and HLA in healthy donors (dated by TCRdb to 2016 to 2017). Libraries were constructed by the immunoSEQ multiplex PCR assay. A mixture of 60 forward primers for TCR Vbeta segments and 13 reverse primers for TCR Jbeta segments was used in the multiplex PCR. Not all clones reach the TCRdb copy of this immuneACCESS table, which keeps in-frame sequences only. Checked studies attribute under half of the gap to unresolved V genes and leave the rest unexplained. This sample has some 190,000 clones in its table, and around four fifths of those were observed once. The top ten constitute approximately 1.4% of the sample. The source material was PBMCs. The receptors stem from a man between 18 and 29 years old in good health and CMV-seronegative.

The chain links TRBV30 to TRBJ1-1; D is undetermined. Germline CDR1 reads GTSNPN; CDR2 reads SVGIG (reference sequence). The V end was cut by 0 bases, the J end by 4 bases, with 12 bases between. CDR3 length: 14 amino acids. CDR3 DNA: TGTGCCTGGAGTGTAGGCGGGATCCGCACTGAAGCTTTCTTT. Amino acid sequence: CAWSVGGIRTEAFF.

CDR3 sequence: CASRGGSTDTQYF. The CDR3 region has the DNA TGTGCCAGCAGAGGCGGGAGCACAGATACGCAGTATTTT. The rearrangement joins TRBV6-6 to TRBJ2-3; a possible D gene is TRBD2 (5 bases). The CDR3 contains 13 residues. V shed 6 bases and J shed 0 bases, with 7 bases lying between them. CDR1 MNHNY and CDR2 SVGAGI come from the germline V gene (reference sequence).

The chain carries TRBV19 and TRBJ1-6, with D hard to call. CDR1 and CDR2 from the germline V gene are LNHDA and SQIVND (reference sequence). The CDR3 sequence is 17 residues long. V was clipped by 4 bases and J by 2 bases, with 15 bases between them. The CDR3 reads CASSNVGGGPYNSPLHF. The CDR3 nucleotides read TGTGCCAGTAGTAATGTGGGTGGAGGGCCCTATAATTCACCCCTCCACTTT.

This CDR3 reads CASSLAGLAGGKDTQYF. CDR3 coding DNA: TGTGCCAGCAGCTTGGCCGGGCTAGCGGGAGGGAAAGATACGCAGTATTTT. The rearrangement uses TRBV5-6 and TRBJ2-3; TRBD2 aligns across 12 bases. This CDR3 comprises 17 residues. The J segment lost 5 bases and the V segment lost 0 bases, leaving 7 bases of the junction unmatched. Germline CDR1 SGHDT, CDR2 YYEEEE.

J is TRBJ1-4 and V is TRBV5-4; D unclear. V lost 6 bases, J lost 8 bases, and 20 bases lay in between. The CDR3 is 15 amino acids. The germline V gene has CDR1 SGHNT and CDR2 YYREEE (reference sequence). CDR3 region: CASIPPGEIGEKLFF. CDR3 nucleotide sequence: TGTGCCAGCATCCCTCCCGGGGAGATCGGGGAAAAACTGTTTTTT.

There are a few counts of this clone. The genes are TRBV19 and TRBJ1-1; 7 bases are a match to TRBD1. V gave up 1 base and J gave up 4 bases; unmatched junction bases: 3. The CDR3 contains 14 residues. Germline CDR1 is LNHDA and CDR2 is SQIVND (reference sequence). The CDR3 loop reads CASSIAPGGTEAFF. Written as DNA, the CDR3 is TGTGCCAGTAGTATAGCACCAGGGGGCACTGAAGCTTTCTTT.

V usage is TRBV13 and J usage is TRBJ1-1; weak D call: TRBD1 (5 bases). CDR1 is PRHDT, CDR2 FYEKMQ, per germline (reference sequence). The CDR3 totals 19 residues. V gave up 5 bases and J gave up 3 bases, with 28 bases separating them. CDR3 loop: CASSLLLQVGRTGDTEAFF. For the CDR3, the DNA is TGTGCCAGCAGCCTCCTCCTGCAGGTCGGTCGTACGGGGGACACTGAAGCTTTCTTT. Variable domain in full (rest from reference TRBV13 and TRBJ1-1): AAGVIQSPRHLIKEKRETATLKCYPIPRHDTVYWYQQGPGQDPQFLISFYEKMQSDKGSIPDRFSAQQFSDYHSELNMSSLELGDSALYFCASSLLLQVGRTGDTEAFFGQGTRLTVV.

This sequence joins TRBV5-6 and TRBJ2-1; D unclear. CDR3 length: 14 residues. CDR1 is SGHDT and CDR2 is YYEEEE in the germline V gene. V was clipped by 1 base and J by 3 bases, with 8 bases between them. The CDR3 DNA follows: TGTGCCAGCAGCTTGTGGGCAGACTACAATGAGCAGTTCTTC. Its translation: CASSLWADYNEQFF.

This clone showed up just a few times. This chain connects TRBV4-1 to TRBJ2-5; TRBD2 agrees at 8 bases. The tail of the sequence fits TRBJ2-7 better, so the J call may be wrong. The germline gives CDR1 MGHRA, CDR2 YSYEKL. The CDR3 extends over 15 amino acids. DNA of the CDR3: TGCGCCAGCAGCCAAGCTCCGGGGGGGTCTTACGAGCAGTACTTC. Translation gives CASSQAPGGSYEQYF.

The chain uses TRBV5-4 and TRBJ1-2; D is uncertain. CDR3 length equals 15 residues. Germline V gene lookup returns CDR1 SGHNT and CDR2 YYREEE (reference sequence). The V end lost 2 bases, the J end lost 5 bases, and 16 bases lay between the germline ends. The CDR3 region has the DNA TGTGCCAGCAGCTTCGAGGGTTTCGGGCGATATGGCTACACCTTC. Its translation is CASSFEGFGRYGYTF. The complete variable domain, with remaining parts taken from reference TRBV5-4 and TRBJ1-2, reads ETGVTQSPTHLIKTRGQQVTLRCSSQSGHNTVSWYQQALGQGPQFIFQYYREEENGRGNFPPRFSGLQFPNYSSELNVNALELDDSALYLCASSFEGFGRYGYTFGSGTRLTVV.

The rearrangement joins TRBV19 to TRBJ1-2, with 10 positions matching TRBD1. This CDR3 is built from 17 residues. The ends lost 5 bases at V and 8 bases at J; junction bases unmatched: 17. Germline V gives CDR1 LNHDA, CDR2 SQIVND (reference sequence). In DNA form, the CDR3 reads TGTGCCAGTAGTTCAGGGGGACAGGGGTCCCCCCGGCGGGGCTACACCTTC. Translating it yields CASSSGGQGSPRRGYTF.

The CDR3 loop reads CASSKDNNYGYTF. The DNA of the CDR3 is TGTGCCAGCAGTAAGGACAATAACTATGGCTACACCTTC. This chain joins TRBV2 and TRBJ1-2; D might be TRBD1 (5 bases). Trimming removed 5 bases from V and 1 base from J, with 8 bases in between. The CDR3 has 13 residues. Germline-derived CDR1 and CDR2 are SNHLY and FYNNEI.

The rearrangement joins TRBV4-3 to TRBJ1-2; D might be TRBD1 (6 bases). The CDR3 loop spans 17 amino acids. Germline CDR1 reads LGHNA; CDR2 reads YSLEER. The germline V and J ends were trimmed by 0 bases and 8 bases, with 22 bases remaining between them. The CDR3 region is CASSQDRGRGVYEGYTF. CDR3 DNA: TGCGCCAGCAGCCAAGACCGCGGCAGGGGCGTTTACGAAGGCTACACCTTC.

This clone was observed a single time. Here the CDR3 reads CASHRTPYEQYF. The CDR3, as DNA: TGTGCCAGTCACAGAACCCCCTACGAGCAGTACTTC. The genes are TRBV2 and TRBJ2-7; D is unclear. Trimming shortened V by 9 bases and J by 2 bases, and 11 bases separated the two germline ends. Germline V gene data show CDR1 as SNHLY and CDR2 as FYNNEI. The CDR3 has 12 amino acids. Looking up the rest from reference TRBV2 and TRBJ2-7 gives the full variable domain: EPEVTQTPSHQVTQMGQEVILRCVPISNHLYFYWYRQILGQKVEFLVSFYNNEISEKSEIFDDQFSVERPDGSNFTLKIRSTKLEDSAMYFCASHRTPYEQYFGPGTRLTVT.

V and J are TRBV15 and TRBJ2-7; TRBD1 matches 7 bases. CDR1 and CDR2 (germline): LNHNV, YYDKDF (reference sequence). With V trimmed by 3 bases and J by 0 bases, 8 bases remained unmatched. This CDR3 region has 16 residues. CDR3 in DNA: TGTGCCACCAGCAGGGCTAGACAGGGTACCTCCTACGAGCAGTACTTC. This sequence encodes CATSRARQGTSYEQYF.

The chain's CDR3 is CASRMIGRTFGYTF. The CDR3 DNA reads as TGTGCCAGCAGAATGATCGGGAGAACATTTGGCTACACCTTC. This rearrangement joins TRBV7-2 to TRBJ1-2; D is unclear. The CDR3 runs to 14 residues. Between the trimmed V and J ends, which lost 6 bases and 7 bases, there was a span of 18 bases. Germline V CDR1 and CDR2: SGHTA, FQGNSA.

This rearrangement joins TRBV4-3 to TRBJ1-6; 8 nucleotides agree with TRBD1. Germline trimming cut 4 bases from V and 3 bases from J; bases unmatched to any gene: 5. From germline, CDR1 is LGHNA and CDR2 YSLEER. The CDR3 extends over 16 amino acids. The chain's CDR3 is CASSPNRGNYNSPLHF. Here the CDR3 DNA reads TGCGCCAGCAGCCCAAACAGGGGGAACTATAATTCACCCCTCCACTTT.

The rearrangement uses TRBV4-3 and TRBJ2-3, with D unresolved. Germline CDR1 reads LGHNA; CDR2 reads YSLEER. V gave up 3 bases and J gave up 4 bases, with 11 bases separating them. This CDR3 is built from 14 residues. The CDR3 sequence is CASSQISESDTQYF. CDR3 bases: TGCGCCAGCAGCCAGATCTCTGAGTCAGATACGCAGTATTTT.